This TCR beta chain was observed in a study of lymphopenia after photon versus proton radiotherapy. Sequenced by immunoSEQ multiplex PCR; TCRdb stores in-frame clones only, minus some. The data show about 60,000 clones, approximately 88% seen once. Per germline, CDR1 MDHEN and CDR2 SYDVKM. Trimming cost V 7 bases and J 4 bases, with 16 bases left between them. The CDR3 totals 14 residues. Sequencing used peripheral blood, obtained from a patient treated with proton-based radiotherapy. V usage is TRBV28 and J usage is TRBJ1-2, with a weak D call TRBD1 (6 bases). The origin of this receptor is a man between 60 and 75 years old with pancreatic cancer. This chain's CDR3 is CASTKGQRGYGYTF. The DNA of the CDR3 is TGTGCCAGCACCAAAGGACAGCGCGGCTATGGCTACACCTTC.